What follows are 17 T cell receptor beta chains derived from one specimen sequenced in a study of T cell repertoires in cytomegalovirus infection. Each CDR3 protein is one row after TCRdb ran MiXCR on the reads. Of about 340,000 distinct CDR3 sequences listed, roughly 28% are singletons. Their specific antigens are unknown. Sequenced material: cultured PBMCs, taken from culture after CMV antigen stimulation. The origin of the receptors is a human donor in good health (CMV status not recorded). Some clones in this sample may be carry-over from other donors' samples.

The rearrangement uses TRBV7-6 and TRBJ2-7; TRBD1 is a possible D gene (6 bases). This CDR3 comprises 14 residues. Trimming stripped 5 bases from V and 0 bases from J, with 11 bases between. Per germline, CDR1 SGHVS and CDR2 FNYEAQ. CDR3 loop: CASSAGDNSYEQYF. CDR3 DNA sequence: TGTGCCAGCAGCGCCGGGGACAACTCCTACGAGCAGTACTTC.

This clonotype was seen a few times. This rearrangement joins TRBV7-2 to TRBJ1-1, with 7 bases that match TRBD1. The CDR3 covers 14 residues. Germline V lookup: CDR1 SGHTA, CDR2 FQGNSA. V dropped 4 bases and J dropped 10; count of bases not matched to a gene: 12. The CDR3 reads CASSSTGVFGLAFF. The CDR3 region has the DNA TGTGCCAGCAGCTCAACAGGGGTGTTTGGGTTAGCTTTCTTT.

This clonotype has more than one count but fewer than ten. The chain links TRBV19 to TRBJ2-1; maybe TRBD1 (6 bases). Trimming pared 1 base from V and 7 bases from J, leaving 14 bases between. Germline lookup yields CDR1 LNHDA and CDR2 SQIVND (reference sequence). This CDR3 comprises 15 residues. The CDR3 nucleotides read TGTGCCAGTAGTATAGGAACAGGGTTCGGAAATGAGCAGTTCTTC. Protein product: CASSIGTGFGNEQFF.

This clonotype showed up just a few times. The J gene is TRBJ2-1, the V gene TRBV12-3 or TRBV12-4, with 9 nucleotides matching TRBD2. The CDR3 is 16 residues long. After removal of 6 bases from V and 0 bases from J, the junction contained 6 bases not matched to a gene. The CDR3 nucleotides read TGTGCCAGCAGGGGGACTAGCCCGAGCTCCTACAATGAGCAGTTCTTC. Its protein product is CASRGTSPSSYNEQFF.

Details on this clonotype: A junction boundary mismatches the germline segment, possibly from a read error. The V call is TRBV7-6, the J call TRBJ2-1; 8 positions agree with TRBD2. The CDR3 covers 15 residues. Germline-derived CDR1 and CDR2 are SGHVS and FNYEAQ. CDR3 DNA sequence: TGTGCCGGCAGCCACGGGGGCGGGAGGAACCATGAGCAGTTCTTC. Translating it yields CAGSHGGGRNHEQFF.

This clonotype has only a few counts. The chain combines TRBV11-3 with TRBJ1-3; D is ambiguous. This CDR3 is built from 12 residues. Germline-derived CDR1 and CDR2 are SGHNT and YENEEA. The germline V and J ends were trimmed by 11 bases and 7 bases, with 15 bases remaining between them. The CDR3: CACQGPGNTIYF. The CDR3 DNA is TGTGCCTGCCAAGGTCCCGGGAACACCATATATTTT.

This clonotype was seen more than once but under ten times. The chain recombines TRBV7-3 with TRBJ2-1, with 11 positions matching TRBD2. The V gene end was trimmed by 1 base and the J gene end by 8 bases; junction bases not matched to a gene: 7. The CDR3 contains 16 residues. Germline CDR1 is SGHTA and CDR2 is FQGTGA. CDR3 DNA: TGTGCCAGCAGCTTAATCCCTAGCGGGGGGTATGATGAGCAGTTCTTC. It codes for CASSLIPSGGYDEQFF.

The V and J genes are TRBV23-1 and TRBJ1-5; D call uncertain. TRBV23-1 is noted as an ORF with a role that remains uncertain. Trimming stripped 0 bases from V and 3 bases from J, with 12 bases between. The CDR3 length is 16 residues. DNA for the CDR3: TGCGCCAGCAGTCAATCGCGTAGACTGCTCAATCAGCCCCAGCATTTT. It specifies CASSQSRRLLNQPQHF.

This clonotype was seen more than once but under ten times. V and J are TRBV28 and TRBJ2-7; either TRBD1 or TRBD2 may fit D (5 bases each). The CDR3 spans 13 residues. Germline V gene sequence: CDR1 MDHEN, CDR2 SYDVKM. V lost 6 bases and J lost 7, with 16 bases in between. The DNA of the CDR3 is TGTGCCAGCAGATCCCAGGGCCGGGGAGAGCAGTACTTC. Its protein is CASRSQGRGEQYF. Together with reference TRBV28 and TRBJ2-7, the CDR3 gives the full variable domain: DVKVTQSSRYLVKRTGEKVFLECVQDMDHENMFWYRQDPGLGLRLIYFSYDVKMKEKGDIPEGYSVSREKKERFSLILESASTNQTSMYLCASRSQGRGEQYFGPGTRLTVT.

The chain is built from TRBV28 and TRBJ1-5; D possibly corresponds to TRBD1 (6 bases). Germline lookup yields CDR1 MDHEN and CDR2 SYDVKM. Trimming removed 6 bases at V and 7 bases at J, with 16 bases between. The CDR3 is 14 residues long. CDR3 nucleotide sequence: TGTGCCAGCAGAACCGGGACAACGACCCAGCCCCAGCATTTT. Its translation: CASRTGTTTQPQHF.

This clonotype has more than one count but fewer than ten. J is TRBJ1-1 and V is TRBV6-1, with 8 bases aligning to TRBD1. V was pared by 11 bases and J by 3 bases, with 8 bases of the junction left unmatched. This CDR3 region has 13 residues. CDR1 is MNHNS, CDR2 SASEGT, per germline. This chain's CDR3 is CACYRGADTEAFF. In DNA, the CDR3 is TGTGCCTGCTACAGGGGGGCGGACACTGAAGCTTTCTTT.

J is TRBJ2-5 and V is TRBV6-1, with D uncertain. From germline, CDR1 is MNHNS and CDR2 SASEGT. V was pared by 4 bases and J by 1 base, with 7 bases between. The CDR3 length is 13 residues. This CDR3 reads CASSVGFQETQYF. The CDR3 coding sequence is TGTGCCAGCAGTGTCGGCTTCCAAGAGACCCAGTACTTC.

The chain is built from TRBV7-3 and TRBJ1-1; tentative D call: TRBD1 (6 bases). V lost 5 bases to trimming and J lost 1 base, with 14 bases between them. Per the germline V gene, CDR1 is SGHTA and CDR2 is FQGTGA. The CDR3 has 15 amino acids. CDR3 protein: CASSPTGIGNTEAFF. The CDR3 nucleotides read TGTGCCAGCAGCCCCACAGGGATCGGGAACACTGAAGCTTTCTTT.

The rearrangement joins TRBV7-2 to TRBJ1-5; 9 nucleotides line up with TRBD1. J gave up 5 bases and V 5 bases, and 7 bases lay outside the gene matches. CDR3 length: 15 amino acids. Looked up from germline, CDR1 is SGHTA and CDR2 is FQGNSA. The CDR3 region has the DNA TGTGCCAGCAGCCCCGGGACAGGGCCACATCAGCCCCAGCATTTT. Amino acids: CASSPGTGPHQPQHF.

The chain combines TRBV20-1 with TRBJ2-7; D gene uncertain. Trimming took 1 base from V and 0 from J, leaving 10 bases between them. The CDR3 runs to 14 residues. Germline V gives CDR1 DFQATT, CDR2 SNEGSKA (reference sequence). CDR3 DNA: TGCAGTGCTAGAGGGACGGAAAGCTCCTACGAGCAGTACTTC. Translated, it gives CSARGTESSYEQYF.

This clonotype was counted only a few times. V usage is TRBV6-1 and J usage is TRBJ1-2; perhaps TRBD1 as D (5 bases). Germline V gene sequence: CDR1 MNHNS, CDR2 SASEGT. The V gene lost 6 bases and the J gene lost 7 bases, with 15 bases spanning the gap. This CDR3 is 13 amino acids long. Here the CDR3 DNA reads TGTGCCAGCAGCCCACCGGGGGTTGGTGGCTACACCTTC. Protein sequence: CASSPPGVGGYTF.

V and J are TRBV19 and TRBJ1-1; D unresolved. This CDR3 spans 11 amino acids. V was trimmed by 4 bases and J by 8 bases, leaving 8 bases between them. Germline V gives CDR1 LNHDA, CDR2 SQIVND (reference sequence). The CDR3 sequence: CASSRTHEAFF. CDR3 nucleotide sequence: TGTGCCAGTAGTAGGACCCACGAAGCTTTCTTT.